This section outlines one T cell receptor (beta chain) sequence together with its context. Its antigen is not known. The record originates from a study of shared clonotypes between healthy human individuals. The genomic DNA of each subset was split evenly across several immunoSEQ plates. Scientists sequenced DNA from unsorted PBMC on ten immunoSEQ deep assay plates. Original handling: Junction-only immunoSEQ sequences carried no quality scores, so filtering differed. Some clones are missing from TCRdb's copy, which holds only in-frame ones; the method was immunoSEQ multiplex PCR. The DNA gave D and trimming, while V, J and clone size come from that table. The sample yields about 470,000 clones, 70% to 80% seen once. The CDR3 runs to 14 residues. The germline CDR1 and CDR2 sequences are SNHLY and FYNNEI. Germline trimming cut 4 bases from V and 2 bases from J; bases unmatched to any gene: 5. Overall study results and limits: Sampling used blood alone; tissue repertoires probably differ.

Sequenced sample: PBMCs. This receptor was obtained from a woman aged 40 to 50 in good health. Some clones in this sample may be carry-over from other donors' samples. V gene TRBV2 combines with J gene TRBJ2-7, with TRBD1 identical over 7 bases. The DNA of the CDR3 is TGTGCCAGCAGTGGCCCTGGACAGGCCTACGAGCAGTACTTC. It is translated as CASSGPGQAYEQYF.